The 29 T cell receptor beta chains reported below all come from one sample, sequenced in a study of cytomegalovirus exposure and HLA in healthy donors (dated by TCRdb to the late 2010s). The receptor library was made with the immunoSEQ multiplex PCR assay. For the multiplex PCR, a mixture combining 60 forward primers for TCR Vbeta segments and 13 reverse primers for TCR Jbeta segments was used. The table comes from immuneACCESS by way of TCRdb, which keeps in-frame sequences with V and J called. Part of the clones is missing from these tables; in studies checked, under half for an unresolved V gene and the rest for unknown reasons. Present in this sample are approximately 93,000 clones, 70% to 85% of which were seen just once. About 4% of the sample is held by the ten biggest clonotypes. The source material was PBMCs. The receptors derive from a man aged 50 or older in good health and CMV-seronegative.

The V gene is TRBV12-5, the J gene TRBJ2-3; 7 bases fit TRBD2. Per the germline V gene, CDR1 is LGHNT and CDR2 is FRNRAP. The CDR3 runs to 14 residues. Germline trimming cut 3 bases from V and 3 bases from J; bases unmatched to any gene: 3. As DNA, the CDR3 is TGTGCTAGTGGTTTAAGTAGCGGGACAGATACGCAGTATTTT. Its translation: CASGLSSGTDTQYF.

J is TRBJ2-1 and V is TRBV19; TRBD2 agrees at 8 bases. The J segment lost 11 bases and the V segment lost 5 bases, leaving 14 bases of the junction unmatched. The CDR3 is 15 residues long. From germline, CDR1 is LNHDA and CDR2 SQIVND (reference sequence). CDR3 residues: CASSVEGSGAAKQFF. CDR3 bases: TGTGCCAGTAGTGTGGAGGGTAGCGGGGCCGCCAAGCAGTTCTTC.

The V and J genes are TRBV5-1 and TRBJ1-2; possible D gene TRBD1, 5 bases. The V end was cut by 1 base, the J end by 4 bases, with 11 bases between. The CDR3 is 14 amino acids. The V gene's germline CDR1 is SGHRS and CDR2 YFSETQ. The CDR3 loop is CASSLMQGSYGYTF. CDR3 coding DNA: TGCGCCAGCAGCTTGATGCAGGGAAGCTATGGCTACACCTTC.

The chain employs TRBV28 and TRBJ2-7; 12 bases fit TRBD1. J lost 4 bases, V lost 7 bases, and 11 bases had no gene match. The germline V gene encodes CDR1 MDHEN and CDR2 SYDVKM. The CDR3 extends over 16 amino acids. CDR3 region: CASNLGGGQGAYEQYF. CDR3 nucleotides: TGTGCCAGCAACCTCGGGGGGGGACAGGGGGCTTACGAGCAGTACTTC. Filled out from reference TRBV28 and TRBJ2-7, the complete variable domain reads DVKVTQSSRYLVKRTGEKVFLECVQDMDHENMFWYRQDPGLGLRLIYFSYDVKMKEKGDIPEGYSVSREKKERFSLILESASTNQTSMYLCASNLGGGQGAYEQYFGPGTRLTVT.

CDR3 region: CASSVAGGSHEQYF. The CDR3 DNA is TGTGCCAGCAGCGTAGCAGGCGGGAGCCACGAGCAGTACTTC. The chain uses TRBV9 and TRBJ2-7; 7 bases match TRBD2. CDR3 length: 14 amino acids. Germline trimming cut 0 bases from V and 5 bases from J; bases unmatched to any gene: 5. The V gene's germline CDR1 is SGDLS and CDR2 YYNGEE.

The CDR3: CASSYEGGNGYTF. CDR3 in DNA: TGTGCCAGCAGTTACGAGGGGGGGAATGGCTACACCTTC. This rearrangement joins TRBV6-5 to TRBJ1-2; tentative D call: TRBD1 (6 bases). With 2 bases removed from V and 6 bases from J, the gap between germline ends came to 10 bases. The CDR3 contains 13 residues. Germline V gene data show CDR1 as MNHEY and CDR2 as SVGAGI.

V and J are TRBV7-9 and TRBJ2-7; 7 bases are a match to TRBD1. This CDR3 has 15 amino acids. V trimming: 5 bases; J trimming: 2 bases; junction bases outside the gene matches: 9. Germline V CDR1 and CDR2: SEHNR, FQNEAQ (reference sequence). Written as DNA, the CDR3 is TGTGCCAGCAGCAGACAGGACAGGCCAACCTACGAGCAGTACTTC. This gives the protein CASSRQDRPTYEQYF.

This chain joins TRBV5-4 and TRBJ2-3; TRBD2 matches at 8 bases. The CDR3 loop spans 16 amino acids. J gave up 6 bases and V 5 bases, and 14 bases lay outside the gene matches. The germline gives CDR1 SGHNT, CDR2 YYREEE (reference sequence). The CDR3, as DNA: TGTGCCAGCAGTCTCCCCCTGAGCGGGAGTCGCGATACGCAGTATTTT. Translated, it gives CASSLPLSGSRDTQYF.

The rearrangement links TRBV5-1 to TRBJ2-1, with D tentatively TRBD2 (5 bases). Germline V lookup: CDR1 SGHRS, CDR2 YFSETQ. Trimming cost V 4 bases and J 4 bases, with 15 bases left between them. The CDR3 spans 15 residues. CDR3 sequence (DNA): TGCGCCAGCAGCGGAGGAACAAGCCCTTACAATGAGCAGTTCTTC. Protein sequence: CASSGGTSPYNEQFF. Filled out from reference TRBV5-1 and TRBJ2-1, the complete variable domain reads KAGVTQTPRYLIKTRGQQVTLSCSPISGHRSVSWYQQTPGQGLQFLFEYFSETQRNKGNFPGRFSGRQFSNSRSEMNVSTLELGDSALYLCASSGGTSPYNEQFFGPGTRLTVL.

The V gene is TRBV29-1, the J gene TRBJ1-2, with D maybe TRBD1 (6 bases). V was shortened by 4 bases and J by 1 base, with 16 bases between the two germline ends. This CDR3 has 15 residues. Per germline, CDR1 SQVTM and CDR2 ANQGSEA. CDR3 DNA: TGCAGCGTTGGAGGGACACGGACTCTTAACTATGGCTACACCTTC. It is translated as CSVGGTRTLNYGYTF.

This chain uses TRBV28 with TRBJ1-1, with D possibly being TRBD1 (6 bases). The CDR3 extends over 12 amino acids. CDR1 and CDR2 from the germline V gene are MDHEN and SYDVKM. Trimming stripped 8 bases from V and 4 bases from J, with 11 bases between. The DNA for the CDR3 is TGTGCCAGCGGCAGGGGACGCACTGAAGCTTTCTTT. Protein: CASGRGRTEAFF.

In DNA form, the CDR3 reads TGTGCCAGTAGGCAGACAGGGGGCGTTTCTGGGGCCAACGTCCTGACTTTC. Protein product: CASRQTGGVSGANVLTF. The rearrangement joins TRBV19 to TRBJ2-6, with TRBD1 matching over 10 bases. J gave up 1 base and V 6 bases, and 6 bases lay outside the gene matches. The germline CDR1 and CDR2 sequences are LNHDA and SQIVND (reference sequence). This CDR3 spans 17 amino acids.

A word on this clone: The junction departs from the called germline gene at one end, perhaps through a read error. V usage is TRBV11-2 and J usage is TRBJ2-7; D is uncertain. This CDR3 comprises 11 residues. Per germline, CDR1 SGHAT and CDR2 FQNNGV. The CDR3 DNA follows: TGTGCCAGCAGCTTAAAGTACGGGCAGTACTTC. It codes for CASSLKYGQYF.

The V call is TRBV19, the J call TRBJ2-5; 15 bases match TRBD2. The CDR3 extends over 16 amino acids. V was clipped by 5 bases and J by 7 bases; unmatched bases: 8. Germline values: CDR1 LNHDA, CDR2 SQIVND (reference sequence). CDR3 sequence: CASSPRGTSGRTTQYF. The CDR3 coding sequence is TGTGCCAGTAGTCCGAGGGGGACTAGCGGGAGGACGACCCAGTACTTC. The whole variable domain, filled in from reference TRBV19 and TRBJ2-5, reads DGGITQSPKYLFRKEGQNVTLSCEQNLNHDAMYWYRQDPGQGLRLIYYSQIVNDFQKGDIAEGYSVSREKKESFPLTVTSAQKNPTAFYLCASSPRGTSGRTTQYFGPGTRLLVL.

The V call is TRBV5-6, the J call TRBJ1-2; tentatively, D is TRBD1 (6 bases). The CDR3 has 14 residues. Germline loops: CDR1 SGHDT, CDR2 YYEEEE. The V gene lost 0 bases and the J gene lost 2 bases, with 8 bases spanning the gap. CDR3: CASSLAGGNYGYTF. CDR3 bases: TGTGCCAGCAGCTTGGCGGGGGGCAACTATGGCTACACCTTC.

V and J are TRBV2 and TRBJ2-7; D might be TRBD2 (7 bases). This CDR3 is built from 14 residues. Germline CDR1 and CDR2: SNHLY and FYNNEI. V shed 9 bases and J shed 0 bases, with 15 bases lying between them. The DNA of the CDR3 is TGTGCCAGTGTGGGGGCTAGCGGCTCCTACGAGCAGTACTTC. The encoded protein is CASVGASGSYEQYF.

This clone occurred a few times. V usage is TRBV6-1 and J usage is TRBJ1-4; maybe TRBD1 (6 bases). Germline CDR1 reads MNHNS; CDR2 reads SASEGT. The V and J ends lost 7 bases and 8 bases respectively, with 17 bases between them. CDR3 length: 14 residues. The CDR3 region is CASTQGTGTEKLFF. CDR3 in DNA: TGTGCCAGCACCCAAGGCACAGGGACCGAAAAACTGTTTTTT.

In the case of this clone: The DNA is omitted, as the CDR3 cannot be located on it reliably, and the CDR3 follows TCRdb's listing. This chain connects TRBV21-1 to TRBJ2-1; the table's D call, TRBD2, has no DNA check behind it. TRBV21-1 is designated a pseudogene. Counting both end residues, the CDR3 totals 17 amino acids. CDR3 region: CASSKALLVGAGNEQFF.

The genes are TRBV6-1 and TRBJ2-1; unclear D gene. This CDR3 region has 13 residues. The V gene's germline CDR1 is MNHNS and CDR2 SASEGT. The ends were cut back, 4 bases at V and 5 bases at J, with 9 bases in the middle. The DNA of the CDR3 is TGTGCCAGCAGTGTACATTCAGACAATGAGCAGTTCTTC. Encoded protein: CASSVHSDNEQFF.

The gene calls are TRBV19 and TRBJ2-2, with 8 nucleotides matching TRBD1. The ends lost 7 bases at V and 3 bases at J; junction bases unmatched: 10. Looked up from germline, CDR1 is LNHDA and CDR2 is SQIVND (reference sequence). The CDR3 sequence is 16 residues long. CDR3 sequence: CASTRTGTGDTGELFF. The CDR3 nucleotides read TGTGCCAGTACCAGGACAGGGACCGGGGACACCGGGGAGCTGTTTTTT.

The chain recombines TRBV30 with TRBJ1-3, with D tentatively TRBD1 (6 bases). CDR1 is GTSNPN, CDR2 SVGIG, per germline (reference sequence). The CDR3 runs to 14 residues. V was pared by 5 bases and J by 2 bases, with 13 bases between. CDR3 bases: TGTGCCTGGTCTAAGGGGGGGACTGGAAACACCATATATTTT. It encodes CAWSKGGTGNTIYF. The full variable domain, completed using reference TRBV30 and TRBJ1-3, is SQTIHQWPATLVQPVGSPLSLECTVEGTSNPNLYWYRQAAGRGLQLLFYSVGIGQISSEVPQNLSASRPQDRQFILSSKKLLLSDSGFYLCAWSKGGTGNTIYFGEGSWLTVV.

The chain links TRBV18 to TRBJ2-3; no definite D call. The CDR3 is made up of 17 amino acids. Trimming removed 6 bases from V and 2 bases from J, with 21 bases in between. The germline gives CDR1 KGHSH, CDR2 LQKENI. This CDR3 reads CASSLFGGPSATDTQYF. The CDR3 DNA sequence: TGTGCCAGCTCCTTGTTTGGCGGCCCTAGTGCCACAGATACGCAGTATTTT.

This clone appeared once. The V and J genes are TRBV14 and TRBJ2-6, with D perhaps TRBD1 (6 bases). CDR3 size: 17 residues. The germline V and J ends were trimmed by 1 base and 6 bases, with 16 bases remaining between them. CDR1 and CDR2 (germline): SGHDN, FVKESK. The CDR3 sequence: CASSQVGGSDVANVLTF. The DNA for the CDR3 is TGTGCCAGCAGCCAAGTTGGGGGCTCTGATGTGGCCAACGTCCTGACTTTC.

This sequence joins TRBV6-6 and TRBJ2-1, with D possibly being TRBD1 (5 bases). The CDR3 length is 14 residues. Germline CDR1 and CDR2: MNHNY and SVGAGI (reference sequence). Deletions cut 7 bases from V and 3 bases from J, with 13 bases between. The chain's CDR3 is CASKGEIFYNEQFF. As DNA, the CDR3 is TGTGCCAGCAAAGGGGAAATCTTCTACAATGAGCAGTTCTTC.

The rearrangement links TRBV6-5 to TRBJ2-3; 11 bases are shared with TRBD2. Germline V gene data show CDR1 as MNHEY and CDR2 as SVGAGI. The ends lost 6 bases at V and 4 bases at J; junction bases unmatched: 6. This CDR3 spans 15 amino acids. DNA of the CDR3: TGTGCCAGCAGCTTAACTAGCGGGAGACCAGATACGCAGTATTTT. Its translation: CASSLTSGRPDTQYF.

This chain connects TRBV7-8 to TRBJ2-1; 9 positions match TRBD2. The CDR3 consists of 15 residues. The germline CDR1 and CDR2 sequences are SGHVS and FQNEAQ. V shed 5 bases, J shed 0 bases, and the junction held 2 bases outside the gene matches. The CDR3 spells CASSLSGSSYNEQFF. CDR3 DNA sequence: TGTGCCAGCAGCCTTAGCGGGAGCTCCTACAATGAGCAGTTCTTC.

The CDR3 DNA sequence: TGTGCCAGTAGTCCCGAAGGGGTCACTGAAGCTTTCTTT. Amino acid sequence: CASSPEGVTEAFF. The chain combines TRBV19 with TRBJ1-1, with a weak D call TRBD1 (5 bases). The germline gives CDR1 LNHDA, CDR2 SQIVND (reference sequence). Trimming pared 5 bases from V and 4 bases from J, leaving 11 bases between. The CDR3 spans 13 residues.

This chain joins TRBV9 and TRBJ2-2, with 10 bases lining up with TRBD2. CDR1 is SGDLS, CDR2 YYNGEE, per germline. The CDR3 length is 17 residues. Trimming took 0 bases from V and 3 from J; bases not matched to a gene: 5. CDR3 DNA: TGTGCCAGCAGCGTAGGGCTAGCGGGAGTCCACACCGGGGAGCTGTTTTTT. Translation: CASSVGLAGVHTGELFF.

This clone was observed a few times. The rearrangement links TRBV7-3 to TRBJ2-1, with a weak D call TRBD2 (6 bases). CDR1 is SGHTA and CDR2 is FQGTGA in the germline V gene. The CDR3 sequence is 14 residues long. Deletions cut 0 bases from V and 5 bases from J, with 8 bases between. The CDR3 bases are TGTGCCAGCAGCTTAACGCGCGGGGACAATGAGCAGTTCTTC. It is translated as CASSLTRGDNEQFF.